These 31 T cell receptor beta chains originate from one sample sequenced in a study of T-cell reconstitution after alpha-beta-depleted transplantation in children. Unique molecular identifiers were built into the TCRbeta library. TCRdb redid the calling of the PCR reads with MiXCR, one entry per CDR3 protein. The sample carries more than 200,000 distinct CDR3 sequences, roughly 24% recorded once. Material: PBMCs, obtained before TCRalphabeta/CD19-depleted stem cell transplant. The receptors stem from a girl aged 2 to 10 with Fanconi anemia, due to receive a stem cell transplant.

This chain uses TRBV29-1 with TRBJ2-4, with a weak D call TRBD2 (7 bases). Trimming took off 3 bases at V and 5 bases at J, with 11 bases between the two ends. The CDR3 covers 13 residues. Germline V gene data show CDR1 as SQVTM and CDR2 as ANQGSEA. CDR3 coding DNA: TGCAGCGTTGAGAGAGGGGGGGAAAACATTCAGTACTTC. It encodes CSVERGGENIQYF. Drawing the rest from reference TRBV29-1 and TRBJ2-4, the complete variable domain is SAVISQKPSRDICQRGTSLTIQCQVDSQVTMMFWYRQQPGQSLTLIATANQGSEATYESGFVIDKFPISRPNLTFSTLTVSNMSPEDSSIYLCSVERGGENIQYFGAGTRLSVL.

This chain connects TRBV7-1 to TRBJ1-4; TRBD1 matches at 7 bases. TRBV7-1 has ORF status, its function being uncertain. The CDR3 is made up of 16 amino acids. Unmatched junction bases numbered 4, after V lost 3 bases and J lost 0 bases. The CDR3 here is CASSSRQGTTNEKLFF. The CDR3 region has the DNA TGTGCCAGCAGCTCCCGACAGGGAACAACTAATGAAAAACTGTTTTTT.

The rearrangement uses TRBV29-1 and TRBJ2-5, with D maybe TRBD1 (7 bases). V was cut by 5 bases and J by 9 bases, with 13 bases left in between. The CDR3 is made up of 11 amino acids. CDR1 is SQVTM, CDR2 ANQGSEA, per germline. The CDR3 reads CSVLQGEAQYF. The CDR3 nucleotides are TGCAGCGTTCTGCAGGGGGAGGCCCAGTACTTC.

The V and J genes are TRBV20-1 and TRBJ2-6; D is unresolved. The V end was cut by 0 bases, the J end by 0 bases, with 12 bases between. CDR1 and CDR2 (germline): DFQATT, SNEGSKA (reference sequence). The CDR3 runs to 17 residues. This CDR3 reads CSARDLLKASGANVLTF. In nucleotides, the CDR3 is TGCAGTGCTAGAGATCTACTTAAGGCCTCTGGGGCCAACGTCCTGACTTTC.

The chain joins TRBV20-1 to TRBJ2-2; D call uncertain. Trimming took off 0 bases at V and 10 bases at J, with 9 bases between the two ends. Germline CDR1 reads DFQATT; CDR2 reads SNEGSKA (reference sequence). The CDR3 covers 12 residues. The CDR3 nucleotides are TGCAGTGCTAGAGAGGGAAACATGGAGCTGTTTTTT. It specifies CSAREGNMELFF.

Many counts were recorded for this clonotype. The chain joins TRBV29-1 to TRBJ2-1, with 8 bases fitting TRBD1. V shed 3 bases and J 4 bases; nucleotides not matched to a gene: 5. This CDR3 is built from 14 residues. CDR1 is SQVTM and CDR2 is ANQGSEA in the germline V gene. The CDR3 loop is CSVDTTGVYNEQFF. CDR3 coding DNA: TGCAGCGTTGATACGACAGGGGTGTACAATGAGCAGTTCTTC.

There are a few counts of this clonotype. The gene calls are TRBV4-2 and TRBJ2-7; 8 bases line up with TRBD2. This CDR3 has 19 amino acids. Germline CDR1 and CDR2: LGHNA and YNFKEQ. The V gene end was trimmed by 2 bases and the J gene end by 2 bases; junction bases not matched to a gene: 17. The CDR3 coding sequence is TGTGCCAGCAGCCAAAAGGCTGGACTAGCTCCCTACGACCCCTACGAGCAGTACTTC. Protein: CASSQKAGLAPYDPYEQYF.

This clonotype was seen ten or more times. The rearrangement links TRBV12-3 or TRBV12-4 to TRBJ1-5; D is unresolved. CDR3 size: 13 residues. V was pared by 6 bases and J by 0 bases, with 6 bases between. DNA for the CDR3: TGTGCCAGCAGGGACCCTAGCAATCAGCCCCAGCATTTT. Its translation: CASRDPSNQPQHF.

This chain links TRBV10-3 with TRBJ2-5; 9 nucleotides agree with TRBD2. There are 16 residues in the CDR3. Germline-derived CDR1 and CDR2 are ENHRY and SYGVKD. After removal of 4 bases from V and 3 bases from J, the junction contained 9 bases not matched to a gene. Here the CDR3 DNA reads TGTGCCATCAGTGGAGGACCTTGGACTAGCGAAGAGACCCAGTACTTC. It translates to CAISGGPWTSEETQYF.

This clonotype has more than one count but fewer than ten. The rearrangement joins TRBV28 to TRBJ2-7; D not certain. Germline CDR1 reads MDHEN; CDR2 reads SYDVKM. Trimming pared 1 base from V and 7 bases from J, leaving 14 bases between. This CDR3 is built from 14 residues. CDR3 in amino acids: CASSLFGPFQEQYF. CDR3 DNA sequence: TGTGCCAGCAGTTTATTTGGGCCCTTCCAAGAGCAGTACTTC.

There are many counts of this clonotype. This rearrangement joins TRBV29-1 to TRBJ2-5; 7 bases are a match to TRBD1. The germline V gene has CDR1 SQVTM and CDR2 ANQGSEA. V trimming: 5 bases; J trimming: 0 bases; junction bases outside the gene matches: 6. CDR3 size: 14 residues. The CDR3, as DNA: TGCAGCGTTTCCGGGACAGCGTACCAAGAGACCCAGTACTTC. This encodes CSVSGTAYQETQYF.

The chain has TRBV29-1 and TRBJ2-1; 7 bases match TRBD1. The J segment lost 8 bases and the V segment lost 7 bases, leaving 5 bases of the junction unmatched. Germline loops: CDR1 SQVTM, CDR2 ANQGSEA. The CDR3 extends over 11 amino acids. CDR3 protein: CSADRSHEQFF. The CDR3 DNA is TGCAGCGCGGACAGGAGCCATGAGCAGTTCTTC.

The V call is TRBV5-6, the J call TRBJ2-7, with 10 bases that match TRBD2. V lost 0 bases to trimming and J lost 1 base; unmatched junction nucleotides: 7. CDR3 length: 17 amino acids. Germline CDR1 is SGHDT and CDR2 is YYEEEE. CDR3 in amino acids: CASSLGLAGAGSYEQYF. CDR3 nucleotide sequence: TGTGCCAGCAGCTTGGGGCTAGCGGGAGCCGGATCCTACGAGCAGTACTTC.

This clonotype has ten or more counts. The V call is TRBV20-1, the J call TRBJ2-3; 14 bases align to TRBD2. J gave up 5 bases and V 0 bases, and 7 bases lay outside the gene matches. CDR3 size: 17 residues. Germline V gene sequence: CDR1 DFQATT, CDR2 SNEGSKA (reference sequence). The DNA of the CDR3 is TGCAGTGCTAGAGATACCGGACTAGCGGGAGGCCTAGATACGCAGTATTTT. Translated: CSARDTGLAGGLDTQYF.

This clonotype has just a few counts. The chain links TRBV20-1 to TRBJ2-1, with TRBD2 identical over 12 bases. With 6 bases clipped from V and 8 bases from J, the junction kept 5 bases outside the gene matches. CDR1 and CDR2 (germline): DFQATT, SNEGSKA (reference sequence). This CDR3 is built from 13 residues. This chain's CDR3 is CSAASGGAHEQFF. The CDR3 DNA reads as TGCAGTGCCGCTAGCGGGGGGGCCCATGAGCAGTTCTTC.

The V call is TRBV7-9, the J call TRBJ2-5; D gene uncertain. The CDR3 consists of 15 residues. Trimming cost V 2 bases and J 5 bases, with 15 bases left between them. Germline CDR1 SEHNR, CDR2 FQNEAQ (reference sequence). CDR3 residues: CASSLRPTDGETQYF. CDR3 bases: TGTGCCAGCAGCTTACGACCAACCGATGGGGAGACCCAGTACTTC. Using reference TRBV7-9 and TRBJ2-5 for the parts outside the CDR3, the full variable domain is DTGVSQNPRHKITKRGQNVTFRCDPISEHNRLYWYRQTLGQGPEFLTYFQNEAQLEKSRLLSDRFSAERPKGSFSTLEIQRTEQGDSAMYLCASSLRPTDGETQYFGPGTRLLVL.

This clonotype was detected ten times or more. The J gene is TRBJ2-1, the V gene TRBV12-3 or TRBV12-4, with D maybe TRBD2 (5 bases). Trimming removed 8 bases from V and 8 bases from J, with 16 bases in between. The CDR3 runs to 13 residues. CDR3 sequence: CASLRESEHEQFF. CDR3 sequence (DNA): TGTGCCAGCTTGAGGGAAAGTGAGCATGAGCAGTTCTTC.

At least ten counts were recorded for this clonotype. The V and J genes are TRBV6-1 and TRBJ2-7, with 10 bases identical to TRBD1. The CDR3 extends over 16 amino acids. The V gene's germline CDR1 is MNHNS and CDR2 SASEGT. The V segment lost 6 bases and the J segment 3 bases; nucleotides outside the gene matches: 11. CDR3 sequence (DNA): TGTGCCAGCAGCCAAACCGGGACAGGGGATTTCTACGAGCAGTACTTC. Amino acid sequence: CASSQTGTGDFYEQYF.

The genes are TRBV4-1 and TRBJ1-1; D is undetermined. This CDR3 is built from 13 residues. The V end lost 2 bases, the J end lost 7 bases, and 11 bases lay between the germline ends. Germline V gene sequence: CDR1 MGHRA, CDR2 YSYEKL. DNA of the CDR3: TGCGCCAGCAGCCAAAGGGTAGGGTTTGAAGCTTTCTTT. Translation gives CASSQRVGFEAFF.

This clonotype was observed at least ten times. The chain links TRBV28 to TRBJ2-1; D gene ambiguous. V lost 3 bases and J 5 bases, leaving 5 bases between the germline ends. The CDR3 is 12 amino acids. In germline, CDR1 is MDHEN, CDR2 SYDVKM. The CDR3 region is CASSFPDNEQFF. The CDR3 bases are TGTGCCAGCAGTTTCCCGGACAATGAGCAGTTCTTC.

In this sample, this clonotype turned up many times. This chain uses TRBV10-3 with TRBJ1-6; weak D call: TRBD1 (6 bases). The CDR3 loop spans 15 amino acids. Per germline, CDR1 ENHRY and CDR2 SYGVKD. Trimming took off 6 bases at V and 3 bases at J, with 12 bases between the two ends. CDR3 protein: CAISDRDNYNSPLHF. In DNA form, the CDR3 reads TGTGCCATCAGCGACCGGGACAACTATAATTCACCCCTCCACTTT.

The rearrangement links TRBV12-3 or TRBV12-4 to TRBJ1-2, with unresolved D. With 2 bases removed from V and 10 bases from J, the gap between germline ends came to 2 bases. The CDR3 is 9 amino acids. The CDR3 protein is CASSLPYTF. In DNA, the CDR3 is TGTGCCAGCAGTTTACCCTACACCTTC.

V gene TRBV6-5 combines with J gene TRBJ2-3; D assignment may be TRBD1 or TRBD2 (6 bases each). Between the trimmed V and J ends, which lost 0 bases and 2 bases, there was a span of 18 bases. This CDR3 spans 18 amino acids. The germline CDR1 and CDR2 sequences are MNHEY and SVGAGI. The CDR3 reads CASSYSLLLRDNTDTQYF. The CDR3 DNA follows: TGTGCCAGCAGTTACTCGCTGCTTTTGCGGGACAACACAGATACGCAGTATTTT.

This clonotype was detected ten times or more. V usage is TRBV27 and J usage is TRBJ2-7; D is unresolved. Looked up from germline, CDR1 is MNHEY and CDR2 is SMNVEV (reference sequence). V gave up 5 bases and J gave up 2 bases, with 13 bases separating them. This CDR3 is 14 amino acids long. As DNA, the CDR3 is TGTGCCAGCAGTCCCACTACGTCTGCCTACGAGCAGTACTTC. This translates into CASSPTTSAYEQYF.

This chain connects TRBV5-1 to TRBJ2-2, with 8 nucleotides matching TRBD2. Germline V lookup: CDR1 SGHRS, CDR2 YFSETQ. The CDR3 spans 15 residues. The trim removed 0 bases at V and 5 bases at J, leaving 3 bases unmatched. The DNA for the CDR3 is TGCGCCAGCAGCTTGGAGGGACTAGTAACCGGGGAGCTGTTTTTT. The encoded protein is CASSLEGLVTGELFF.

This chain uses TRBV15 with TRBJ2-3; 16 bases are a match to TRBD2. The CDR3 is made up of 20 amino acids. Per the germline V gene, CDR1 is LNHNV and CDR2 is YYDKDF (reference sequence). V lost 2 bases, J lost 6 bases, and 14 bases stayed unmatched. The CDR3 is CATSRRRGTSGGAHGDTQYF. In DNA form, the CDR3 reads TGTGCCACCAGCAGAAGACGCGGGACTAGCGGGGGGGCCCATGGCGATACGCAGTATTTT.

This chain uses TRBV12-3 or TRBV12-4 with TRBJ2-7; D perhaps matches TRBD1 (5 bases). The CDR3 covers 12 residues. The germline V and J ends were trimmed by 6 bases and 2 bases, with 8 bases remaining between them. This chain's CDR3 is CASSRQPYEQYF. CDR3 DNA sequence: TGTGCCAGCAGCCGACAGCCCTACGAGCAGTACTTC.

This clonotype was found many times. The chain recombines TRBV5-1 with TRBJ2-7; 7 bases line up with TRBD1. Trimming cost V 5 bases and J 7 bases; bases outside gene matches: 6. The CDR3 is made up of 12 amino acids. The germline V gene encodes CDR1 SGHRS and CDR2 YFSETQ. The CDR3 loop is CASSGTAEEQYF. As DNA, the CDR3 is TGCGCCAGCAGTGGGACAGCGGAAGAGCAGTACTTC.

J is TRBJ2-3 and V is TRBV20-1; weak D call: TRBD2 (6 bases). The CDR3 length is 11 residues. V lost 6 bases, J lost 14 bases, and 18 bases lay in between. Germline V gene sequence: CDR1 DFQATT, CDR2 SNEGSKA (reference sequence). The CDR3 DNA sequence: TGCAGTGCCCATAGCGGAGAGGGTGGGTATTTT. Translating gives CSAHSGEGGYF.

The table lists this clonotype with a few counts. V usage is TRBV28 and J usage is TRBJ2-1, with 7 bases aligning to TRBD2. With V trimmed by 3 bases and J by 8 bases, 10 bases remained unmatched. Germline V gene data show CDR1 as MDHEN and CDR2 as SYDVKM. CDR3 length: 15 residues. The DNA of the CDR3 is TGTGCCAGCAGTTTTATTTTCATGGGAGGGGATGAGCAGTTCTTC. Amino acids: CASSFIFMGGDEQFF.

This clonotype has ten or more counts. The V and J genes are TRBV12-3 or TRBV12-4 and TRBJ2-1, with a tentative D call TRBD1 (6 bases). The ends were cut back, 5 bases at V and 8 bases at J, with 19 bases in the middle. There are 15 residues in the CDR3. The CDR3 DNA sequence: TGTGCCAGCAGTCATTGGGGGCCTCGACGGGATGAGCAGTTCTTC. This gives the protein CASSHWGPRRDEQFF.